Listed below are T cell receptor beta chains from one sample, sequenced in a study of T cell clonotyping in hematopoietic cell transplantation. The table came from immunoSEQ multiplex PCR; TCRdb's copy has only in-frame clones and leaves some out. The sample holds around 4,200 clones; 70% are singletons and the top ten take around 8.5%. Here the sequenced sample was PBMCs, taken 100 days after allogeneic stem cell transplant. Every receptor here comes from a male patient between 60 and 69 years old who had an allogeneic stem cell transplant, so the T cells may come from the graft donor. Some clones in this sample may be carry-over from other donors' samples. Each CDR3 is given with its conserved first and last residue. The order of the fields is D gene, clone size, J gene, V gene, CDR3 protein, CDR3 DNA. A D gene is named only where the DNA matches it firmly. Where a row states a size, it is once, few, many or the class of an expanded clone; other rows omit it.

d_call: -; clone_size: few; j_call: TRBJ1-4; v_call: TRBV4-3; cdr3_aa: CASSQDGATNEKLFF; cdr3_nt: TGCGCCAGCAGCCAAGACGGTGCAACTAATGAAAAACTGTTTTTT
d_call: -; clone_size: -; j_call: TRBJ2-3; v_call: TRBV4-2; cdr3_aa: CASSQGLLPAARGEAVATDTQYF; cdr3_nt: TGTGCCAGCAGCCAAGGGCTATTGCCCGCCGCCCGGGGAGAGGCGGTCGCCACAGATACGCAGTATTTT
d_call: -; clone_size: -; j_call: TRBJ1-5; v_call: TRBV7-9; cdr3_aa: CASSADSINQPQHF; cdr3_nt: TGTGCCAGCAGCGCAGACTCAATCAATCAGCCCCAGCATTTT
d_call: -; clone_size: -; j_call: TRBJ1-1; v_call: TRBV5-1; cdr3_aa: CASSLREEESTEAFF; cdr3_nt: TGCGCCAGCAGCTTAAGGGAGGAGGAGAGCACTGAAGCTTTCTTT
d_call: TRBD1; clone_size: -; j_call: TRBJ1-2; v_call: TRBV30; cdr3_aa: CAWSVQGQLVYGYTF; cdr3_nt: TGTGCCTGGAGTGTACAGGGACAGTTAGTCTATGGCTACACCTTC
d_call: -; clone_size: -; j_call: TRBJ1-3; v_call: TRBV2; cdr3_aa: CASSDGESGNTIYF; cdr3_nt: TGTGCCAGCAGTGACGGGGAGTCTGGAAACACCATATATTTT
d_call: -; clone_size: -; j_call: TRBJ1-6; v_call: TRBV4-1; cdr3_aa: CASSQEGHHNSPLHF; cdr3_nt: TGCGCCAGCAGCCAAGAGGGACATCATAATTCACCCCTCCACTTT
d_call: -; clone_size: -; j_call: TRBJ2-2; v_call: TRBV11-1; cdr3_aa: CASSLSGDLTGELFF; cdr3_nt: TGTGCCAGCAGCTTAAGTGGGGACCTCACCGGGGAGCTGTTTTTT
d_call: -; clone_size: few; j_call: TRBJ2-5; v_call: TRBV29-1; cdr3_aa: CSVWGKETQYF; cdr3_nt: TGCAGCGTGTGGGGGAAAGAGACCCAGTACTTC
d_call: -; clone_size: -; j_call: TRBJ2-5; v_call: TRBV5-5; cdr3_aa: CASSLGLGTQETQYF; cdr3_nt: TGTGCCAGCAGCTTGGGGCTGGGGACACAAGAGACCCAGTACTTC
d_call: TRBD1; clone_size: -; j_call: TRBJ2-7; v_call: TRBV30; cdr3_aa: CAWSGDRGRSYEQYF; cdr3_nt: TGTGCCTGGAGTGGGGACAGGGGGCGCTCCTACGAGCAGTACTTC
d_call: -; clone_size: -; j_call: TRBJ2-5; v_call: TRBV7-9; cdr3_aa: CASSHPWGEETQYF; cdr3_nt: TGTGCCAGCAGCCACCCGTGGGGGGAAGAGACCCAGTACTTC
d_call: TRBD1; clone_size: -; j_call: TRBJ1-1; v_call: TRBV14; cdr3_aa: CASSTDRGKAFF; cdr3_nt: TGTGCCAGCAGCACTGACAGGGGCAAGGCTTTCTTT
d_call: -; clone_size: large; j_call: TRBJ2-1; v_call: TRBV7-3; cdr3_aa: CASSYGNNEQFF; cdr3_nt: TGTGCCAGCAGCTACGGTAACAATGAGCAGTTCTTC
d_call: -; clone_size: -; j_call: TRBJ1-1; v_call: TRBV5-6; cdr3_aa: CASSLGETYGEAFF; cdr3_nt: TGTGCCAGCAGCTTGGGGGAGACCTATGGTGAAGCTTTCTTT
d_call: -; clone_size: -; j_call: TRBJ2-7; v_call: TRBV7-2; cdr3_aa: CASSLQEAFYEQYF; cdr3_nt: TGTGCCAGCAGCTTACAAGAGGCGTTCTACGAGCAGTACTTC
d_call: -; clone_size: few; j_call: TRBJ2-7; v_call: TRBV10-1; cdr3_aa: CASSEGPADYEQYF; cdr3_nt: TGCGCCAGCAGTGAGGGGCCAGCGGACTACGAGCAGTACTTC
d_call: TRBD1; clone_size: few; j_call: TRBJ1-2; v_call: TRBV27; cdr3_aa: CASSFDRAANYGYTF; cdr3_nt: TGTGCCAGCAGTTTCGACAGGGCAGCTAACTATGGCTACACCTTC
d_call: -; clone_size: -; j_call: TRBJ2-5; v_call: TRBV30; cdr3_aa: CAWSVTSRLFLETQYF; cdr3_nt: TGTGCCTGGAGTGTAACCAGCCGTCTCTTTCTCGAGACCCAGTACTTC
d_call: TRBD1; clone_size: -; j_call: TRBJ1-1; v_call: TRBV7-9; cdr3_aa: CASSWRTGGMNTEAFF; cdr3_nt: TGTGCCAGCAGCTGGAGGACAGGGGGGATGAACACTGAAGCTTTCTTT
d_call: TRBD2; clone_size: -; j_call: TRBJ2-1; v_call: TRBV6-5; cdr3_aa: CASSYNGLAGGEQFF; cdr3_nt: TGTGCCAGCAGTTACAACGGACTAGCGGGGGGTGAGCAGTTCTTC
d_call: -; clone_size: -; j_call: TRBJ1-5; v_call: TRBV10-3; cdr3_aa: CAISEYTADVGQPQHF; cdr3_nt: TGTGCCATCAGTGAATATACGGCTGATGTCGGTCAGCCCCAGCATTTT
d_call: -; clone_size: -; j_call: TRBJ1-4; v_call: TRBV27; cdr3_aa: CASSRGGANEKLFF; cdr3_nt: TGTGCCAGCAGCCGCGGTGGGGCTAATGAAAAACTGTTTTTT
d_call: TRBD1; clone_size: -; j_call: TRBJ1-2; v_call: TRBV19; cdr3_aa: CASSTQDRVRGYTF; cdr3_nt: TGTGCCAGTAGTACCCAAGACAGGGTTCGAGGCTACACCTTC
d_call: -; clone_size: -; j_call: TRBJ2-1; v_call: TRBV19; cdr3_aa: CASSIPTDPYDEQFF; cdr3_nt: TGTGCCAGTAGTATCCCGACAGACCCTTATGATGAGCAGTTCTTC
d_call: TRBD1; clone_size: once; j_call: TRBJ2-4; v_call: TRBV6-5; cdr3_aa: CASRTLQGGKNIQYF; cdr3_nt: TGTGCCAGCCGGACTTTACAGGGGGGCAAAAACATTCAGTACTTC
d_call: TRBD1; clone_size: once; j_call: TRBJ1-1; v_call: TRBV7-8; cdr3_aa: CASSKDRDTEAFF; cdr3_nt: TGTGCCAGCAGTAAAGACAGGGACACTGAAGCTTTCTTT
d_call: -; clone_size: -; j_call: TRBJ1-4; v_call: TRBV11-3; cdr3_aa: CASSSMTATNEKLFF; cdr3_nt: TGTGCCAGCAGCTCTATGACTGCAACTAATGAAAAACTGTTTTTT
d_call: -; clone_size: once; j_call: TRBJ1-1; v_call: TRBV4-2; cdr3_aa: CASTPPGVWGLEGRDTEAFF; cdr3_nt: TGTGCCAGCACTCCTCCTGGAGTGTGGGGACTCGAGGGCCGGGACACTGAAGCTTTCTTT
d_call: -; clone_size: -; j_call: TRBJ1-5; v_call: TRBV27; cdr3_aa: CASSQDGNQPQHF; cdr3_nt: TGTGCCAGCAGCCAGGACGGGAATCAGCCCCAGCATTTT
d_call: -; clone_size: -; j_call: TRBJ1-4; v_call: TRBV5-1; cdr3_aa: CASSLVHGGSGEKLFF; cdr3_nt: TGCGCCAGCAGCTTGGTGCATGGGGGTAGCGGTGAAAAACTGTTTTTT
d_call: TRBD2; clone_size: -; j_call: TRBJ2-4; v_call: TRBV28; cdr3_aa: CASSETSGGAKNIQYF; cdr3_nt: TGTGCCAGCAGTGAAACTAGCGGGGGGGCCAAAAACATTCAGTACTTC
d_call: -; clone_size: -; j_call: TRBJ1-3; v_call: TRBV5-4; cdr3_aa: CASSLGPASGNTIYF; cdr3_nt: TGTGCCAGCAGCTTGGGGCCCGCCTCTGGAAACACCATATATTTT
d_call: TRBD1; clone_size: -; j_call: TRBJ1-5; v_call: TRBV5-6; cdr3_aa: CASSPPGGRGNQPQHF; cdr3_nt: TGTGCCAGCAGCCCTCCAGGGGGTCGAGGCAATCAGCCCCAGCATTTT
d_call: -; clone_size: -; j_call: TRBJ2-7; v_call: TRBV11-2; cdr3_aa: CASSLGTSYEQYF; cdr3_nt: TGTGCCAGCAGCTTAGGGACCTCCTACGAGCAGTACTTC
d_call: -; clone_size: -; j_call: TRBJ2-7; v_call: TRBV6-5; cdr3_aa: CASSYSWGDYEQYF; cdr3_nt: TGTGCCAGCAGTTACTCTTGGGGGGACTACGAGCAGTACTTC
d_call: TRBD1; clone_size: -; j_call: TRBJ2-7; v_call: TRBV27; cdr3_aa: CASSRTGVEQYF; cdr3_nt: TGTGCCAGCAGCCGAACAGGGGTTGAGCAGTACTTC
d_call: -; clone_size: -; j_call: TRBJ1-4; v_call: TRBV19; cdr3_aa: CASSPPGTNEKLFF; cdr3_nt: TGTGCCAGTAGCCCCCCGGGGACTAATGAAAAACTGTTTTTT
d_call: -; clone_size: once; j_call: TRBJ1-5; v_call: TRBV10-3; cdr3_aa: CAISESLALTSGGNQPQHF; cdr3_nt: TGTGCCATCAGTGAGTCCTTAGCCTTAACCTCGGGGGGCAATCAGCCCCAGCATTTT
d_call: TRBD1; clone_size: -; j_call: TRBJ1-1; v_call: TRBV2; cdr3_aa: CASSPRQGRITEAFF; cdr3_nt: TGTGCCAGCAGCCCCAGACAGGGGAGGATCACTGAAGCTTTCTTT
d_call: TRBD2; clone_size: -; j_call: TRBJ2-1; v_call: TRBV5-1; cdr3_aa: CASSLVLAGGYVNEQFF; cdr3_nt: TGCGCCAGCAGCTTGGTCCTAGCGGGGGGATACGTCAATGAGCAGTTCTTC
d_call: -; clone_size: -; j_call: TRBJ2-2; v_call: TRBV5-1; cdr3_aa: CASSFDGANTGELFF; cdr3_nt: TGCGCCAGCAGCTTCGACGGGGCGAACACCGGGGAGCTGTTTTTT
d_call: -; clone_size: -; j_call: TRBJ2-3; v_call: TRBV9; cdr3_aa: CASSVGPGADTQYF; cdr3_nt: TGTGCCAGCAGCGTAGGGCCAGGGGCAGATACGCAGTATTTT
d_call: -; clone_size: -; j_call: TRBJ2-7; v_call: TRBV5-1; cdr3_aa: CASSPQGSSYEQYF; cdr3_nt: TGCGCCAGCAGCCCACAGGGAAGCTCCTACGAGCAGTACTTC
d_call: -; clone_size: -; j_call: TRBJ2-1; v_call: TRBV27; cdr3_aa: CASGTGDHEQFF; cdr3_nt: TGTGCCAGCGGTACGGGGGACCATGAGCAGTTCTTC
d_call: -; clone_size: -; j_call: TRBJ1-1; v_call: TRBV10-3; cdr3_aa: CAISVGITEAFF; cdr3_nt: TGTGCCATCAGTGTGGGAATCACTGAAGCTTTCTTT
d_call: -; clone_size: -; j_call: TRBJ2-7; v_call: TRBV12-5; cdr3_aa: CASVSPGNEQYF; cdr3_nt: TGTGCTAGTGTTTCCCCGGGGAACGAGCAGTACTTC
d_call: -; clone_size: -; j_call: TRBJ1-1; v_call: TRBV28; cdr3_aa: CASVQGHGTEAFF; cdr3_nt: TGTGCCAGTGTACAGGGTCACGGAACTGAAGCTTTCTTT
d_call: TRBD1; clone_size: -; j_call: TRBJ1-1; v_call: TRBV4-1; cdr3_aa: CASSQANRGSEAFF; cdr3_nt: TGCGCCAGCAGCCAGGCGAACAGGGGTTCTGAAGCTTTCTTT
d_call: -; clone_size: -; j_call: TRBJ1-1; v_call: TRBV11-2; cdr3_aa: CASSLATEAFF; cdr3_nt: TGTGCCAGCAGCTTAGCTACTGAAGCTTTCTTT
d_call: -; clone_size: once; j_call: TRBJ2-3; v_call: TRBV20-1; cdr3_aa: CSAGPGLAQYF; cdr3_nt: TGCAGTGCTGGGCCCGGCCTGGCGCAGTATTTT
d_call: -; clone_size: -; j_call: TRBJ2-7; v_call: TRBV30; cdr3_aa: CAWSGQSEQYF; cdr3_nt: TGTGCCTGGAGTGGCCAATCCGAGCAGTACTTC
d_call: -; clone_size: once; j_call: TRBJ2-7; v_call: TRBV29-1; cdr3_aa: CSVVLDSNVGYEQYF; cdr3_nt: TGCAGCGTAGTTTTGGACTCCAACGTTGGCTACGAGCAGTACTTC
d_call: -; clone_size: -; j_call: TRBJ2-5; v_call: TRBV19; cdr3_aa: CASSWAGFQETQYF; cdr3_nt: TGTGCCAGTAGTTGGGCAGGGTTTCAAGAGACCCAGTACTTC